Following are 2 T cell receptor beta chains from one sample sequenced in a study of radiotherapy plus CTLA-4 blockade in lung cancer. Assay used: immunoSEQ multiplex PCR; TCRdb lists only in-frame clones, some missing. The table shows some 110,000 clones, with roughly four fifths occurring only once. Specimen: peripheral blood, collected from a patient treated with radiotherapy plus ipilimumab. The receptors stem from a human donor with non-small cell lung cancer that progressed on radiotherapy plus ipilimumab. Some clones in this sample may be carry-over from other donors' samples.

Note on this clone: This same CDR3 is encoded by further DNA sequences in the sample. DNA of the CDR3: TGTGCCAGCAGCTTAGACACAAACACTGAAGCTTTCTTT. Its protein product is CASSLDTNTEAFF. The rearrangement joins TRBV7-6 to TRBJ1-1; D unclear. CDR3 size: 13 residues. V lost 1 base and J lost 2, with 5 bases in between. Per germline, CDR1 SGHVS and CDR2 FNYEAQ.

Ten or more counts support this clone. This chain joins TRBV4-2 and TRBJ1-1; TRBD1 agrees at 7 bases. Per the germline V gene, CDR1 is LGHNA and CDR2 is YNFKEQ. CDR3 length equals 16 residues. V dropped 4 bases and J dropped 6; count of bases not matched to a gene: 14. The CDR3 loop reads CASSPQVGQVNSEAFF. CDR3 bases: TGTGCCAGCAGCCCACAAGTAGGACAGGTAAACTCTGAAGCTTTCTTT.